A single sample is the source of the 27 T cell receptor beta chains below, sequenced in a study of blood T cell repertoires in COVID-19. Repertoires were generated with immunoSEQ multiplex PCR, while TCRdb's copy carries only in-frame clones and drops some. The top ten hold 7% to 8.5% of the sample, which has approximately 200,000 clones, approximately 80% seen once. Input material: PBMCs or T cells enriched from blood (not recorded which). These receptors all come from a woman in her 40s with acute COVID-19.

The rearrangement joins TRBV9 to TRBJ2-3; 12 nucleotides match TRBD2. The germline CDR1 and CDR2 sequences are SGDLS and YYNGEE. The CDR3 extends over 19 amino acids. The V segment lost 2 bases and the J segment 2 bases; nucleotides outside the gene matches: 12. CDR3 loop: CASSVPLTSGGGPTDTQYF. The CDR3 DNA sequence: TGTGCCAGCAGCGTCCCCTTGACTAGCGGGGGTGGGCCCACAGATACGCAGTATTTT.

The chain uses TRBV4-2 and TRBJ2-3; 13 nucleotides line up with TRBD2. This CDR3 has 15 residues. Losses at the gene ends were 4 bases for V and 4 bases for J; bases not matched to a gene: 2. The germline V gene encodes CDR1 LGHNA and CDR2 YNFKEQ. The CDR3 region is CASSRTSGGADTQYF. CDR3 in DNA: TGTGCCAGCAGCCGGACTAGCGGGGGCGCAGATACGCAGTATTTT.

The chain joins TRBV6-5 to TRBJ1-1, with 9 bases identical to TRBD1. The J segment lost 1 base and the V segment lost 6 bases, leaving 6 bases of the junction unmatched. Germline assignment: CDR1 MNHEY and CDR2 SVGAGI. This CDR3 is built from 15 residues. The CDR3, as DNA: TGTGCCAGCAGAGCCGGGGACAGGGCGAACACTGAAGCTTTCTTT. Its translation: CASRAGDRANTEAFF.

The CDR3 DNA reads as TGTGCCAGCAGCTTAAGTGACTCATCCTACGAGCAGTACTTC. This sequence encodes CASSLSDSSYEQYF. The chain links TRBV7-9 to TRBJ2-7; D remains ambiguous. The CDR3 totals 14 residues. Germline values: CDR1 SEHNR, CDR2 FQNEAQ (reference sequence). V lost 2 bases to trimming and J lost 1 base, with 9 bases between them.

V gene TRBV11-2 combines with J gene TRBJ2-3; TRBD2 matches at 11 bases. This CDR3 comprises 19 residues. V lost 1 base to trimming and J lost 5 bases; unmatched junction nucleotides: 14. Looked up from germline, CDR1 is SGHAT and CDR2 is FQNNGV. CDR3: CASSLVGMLAGGLKDTQYF. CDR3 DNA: TGTGCCAGCAGCTTAGTCGGGATGCTAGCGGGAGGTTTAAAAGATACGCAGTATTTT.

The CDR3 region is CASSFRPLAGSYEQYF. In nucleotides, the CDR3 is TGCGCCAGCAGCTTTCGACCACTAGCGGGGTCCTACGAGCAGTACTTC. The chain uses TRBV5-1 and TRBJ2-7; 10 bases line up with TRBD2. This CDR3 contains 16 residues. The V and J ends lost 2 bases and 1 base, in that order; junction bases with no gene match: 6. Germline V gene lookup returns CDR1 SGHRS and CDR2 YFSETQ.

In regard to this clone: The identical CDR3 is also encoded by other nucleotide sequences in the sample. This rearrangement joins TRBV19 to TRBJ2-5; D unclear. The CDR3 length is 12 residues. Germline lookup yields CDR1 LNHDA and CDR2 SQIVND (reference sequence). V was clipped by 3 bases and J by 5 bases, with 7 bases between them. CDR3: CASSISGETQYF. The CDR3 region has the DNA TGTGCCAGTAGTATCTCCGGGGAGACCCAGTACTTC. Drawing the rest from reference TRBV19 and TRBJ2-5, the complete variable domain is DGGITQSPKYLFRKEGQNVTLSCEQNLNHDAMYWYRQDPGQGLRLIYYSQIVNDFQKGDIAEGYSVSREKKESFPLTVTSAQKNPTAFYLCASSISGETQYFGPGTRLLVL.

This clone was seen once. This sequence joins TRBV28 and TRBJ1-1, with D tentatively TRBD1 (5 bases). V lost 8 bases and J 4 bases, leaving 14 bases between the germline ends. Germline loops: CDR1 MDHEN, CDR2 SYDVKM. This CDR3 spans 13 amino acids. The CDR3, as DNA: TGTGCCAGCGATGAGGTGGGGGGCACTGAAGCTTTCTTT. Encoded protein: CASDEVGGTEAFF.

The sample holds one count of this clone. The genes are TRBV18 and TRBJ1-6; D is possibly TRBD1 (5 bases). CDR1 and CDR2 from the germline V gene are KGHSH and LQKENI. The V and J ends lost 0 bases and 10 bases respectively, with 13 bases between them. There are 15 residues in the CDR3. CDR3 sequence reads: CASSPPDGGSSPLHF. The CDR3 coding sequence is TGTGCCAGCTCACCACCGGACGGGGGGTCGTCACCCCTCCACTTT.

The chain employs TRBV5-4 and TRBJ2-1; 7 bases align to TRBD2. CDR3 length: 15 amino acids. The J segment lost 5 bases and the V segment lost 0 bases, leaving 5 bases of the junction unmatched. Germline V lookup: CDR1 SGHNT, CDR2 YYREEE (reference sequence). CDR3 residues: CASSLAGGGNNEQFF. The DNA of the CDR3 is TGTGCCAGCAGCTTGGCGGGAGGAGGGAACAATGAGCAGTTCTTC. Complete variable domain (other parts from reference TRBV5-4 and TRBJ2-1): ETGVTQSPTHLIKTRGQQVTLRCSSQSGHNTVSWYQQALGQGPQFIFQYYREEENGRGNFPPRFSGLQFPNYSSELNVNALELDDSALYLCASSLAGGGNNEQFFGPGTRLTVL.

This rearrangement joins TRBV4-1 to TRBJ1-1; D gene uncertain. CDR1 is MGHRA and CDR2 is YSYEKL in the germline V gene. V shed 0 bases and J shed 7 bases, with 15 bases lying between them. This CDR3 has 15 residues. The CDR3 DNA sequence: TGCGCCAGCAGCCAAGATTTTCCCGGGCGGGGTGAAGCTTTCTTT. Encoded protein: CASSQDFPGRGEAFF.

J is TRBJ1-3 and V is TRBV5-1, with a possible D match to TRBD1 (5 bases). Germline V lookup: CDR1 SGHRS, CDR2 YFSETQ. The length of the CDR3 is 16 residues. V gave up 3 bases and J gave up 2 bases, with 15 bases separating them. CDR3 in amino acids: CASSSSGRAAGNTIYF. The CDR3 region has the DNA TGCGCCAGCAGCTCCTCCGGCAGGGCCGCTGGAAACACCATATATTTT.

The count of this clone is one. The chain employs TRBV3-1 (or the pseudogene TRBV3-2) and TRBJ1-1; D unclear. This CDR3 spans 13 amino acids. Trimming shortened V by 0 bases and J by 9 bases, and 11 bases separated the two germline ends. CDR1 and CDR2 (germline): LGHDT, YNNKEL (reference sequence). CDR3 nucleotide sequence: TGTGCCAGCAGCCAAGATACCGGTCTCCAAGCTTTCTTT. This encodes CASSQDTGLQAFF.

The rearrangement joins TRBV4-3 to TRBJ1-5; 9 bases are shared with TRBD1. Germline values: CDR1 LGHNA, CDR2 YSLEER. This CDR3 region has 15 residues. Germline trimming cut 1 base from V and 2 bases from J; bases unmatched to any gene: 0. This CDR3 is CASSQGQGGNQPQHF. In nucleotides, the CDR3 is TGCGCCAGCAGCCAAGGACAGGGGGGCAATCAGCCCCAGCATTTT.

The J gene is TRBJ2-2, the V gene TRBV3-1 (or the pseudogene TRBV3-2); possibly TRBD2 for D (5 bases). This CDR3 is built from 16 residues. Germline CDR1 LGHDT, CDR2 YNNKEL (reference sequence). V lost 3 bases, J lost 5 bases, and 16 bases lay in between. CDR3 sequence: CASSQSAREWTGELFF. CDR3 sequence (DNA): TGTGCCAGCAGCCAGTCAGCTAGGGAGTGGACCGGGGAGCTGTTTTTT.

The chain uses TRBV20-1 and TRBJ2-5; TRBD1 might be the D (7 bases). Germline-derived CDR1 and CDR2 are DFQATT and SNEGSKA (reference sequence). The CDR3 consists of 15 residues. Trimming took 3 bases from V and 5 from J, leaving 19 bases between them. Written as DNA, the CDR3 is TGCAGTGCTAGTCTTTCAGGTCCAGGGGGGGAGACCCAGTACTTC. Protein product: CSASLSGPGGETQYF.

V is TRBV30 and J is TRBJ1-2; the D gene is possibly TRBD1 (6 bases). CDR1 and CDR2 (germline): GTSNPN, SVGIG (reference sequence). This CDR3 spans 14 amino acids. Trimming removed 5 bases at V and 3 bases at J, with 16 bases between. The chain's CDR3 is CAWATGQRDYGYTF. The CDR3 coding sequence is TGTGCCTGGGCAACAGGACAGCGAGACTATGGCTACACCTTC.

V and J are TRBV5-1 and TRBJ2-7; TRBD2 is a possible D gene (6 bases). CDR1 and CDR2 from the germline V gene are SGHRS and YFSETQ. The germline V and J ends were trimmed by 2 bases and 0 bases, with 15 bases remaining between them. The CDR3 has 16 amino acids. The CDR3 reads CASSFGGRTSSYEQYF. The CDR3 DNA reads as TGCGCCAGCAGCTTCGGTGGGAGGACCAGCTCCTACGAGCAGTACTTC.

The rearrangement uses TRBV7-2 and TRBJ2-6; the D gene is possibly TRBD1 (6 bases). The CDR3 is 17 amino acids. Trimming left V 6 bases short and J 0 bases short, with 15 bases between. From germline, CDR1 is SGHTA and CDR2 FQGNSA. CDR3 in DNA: TGTGCCAGCAGACGGCCCCAGGGGTCCTCTGGGGCCAACGTCCTGACTTTC. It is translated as CASRRPQGSSGANVLTF.

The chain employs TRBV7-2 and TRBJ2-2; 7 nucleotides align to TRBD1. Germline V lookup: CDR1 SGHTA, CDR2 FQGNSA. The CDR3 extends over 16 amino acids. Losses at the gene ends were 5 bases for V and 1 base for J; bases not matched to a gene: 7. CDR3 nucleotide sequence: TGTGCCAGCAGCCCCTGGGGACAGAAGAACACCGGGGAGCTGTTTTTT. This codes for CASSPWGQKNTGELFF.

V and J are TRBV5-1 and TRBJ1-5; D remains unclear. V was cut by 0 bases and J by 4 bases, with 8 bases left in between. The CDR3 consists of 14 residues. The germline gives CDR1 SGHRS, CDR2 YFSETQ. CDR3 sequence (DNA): TGCGCCAGCAGCTTGGTTCCGGGGAATCAGCCCCAGCATTTT. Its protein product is CASSLVPGNQPQHF.

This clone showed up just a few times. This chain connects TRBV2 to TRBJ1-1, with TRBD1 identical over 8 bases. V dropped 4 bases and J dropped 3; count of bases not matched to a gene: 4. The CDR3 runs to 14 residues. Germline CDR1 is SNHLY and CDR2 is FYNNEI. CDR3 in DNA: TGTGCCAGCAGTGGAACAGGGGGTTACACTGAAGCTTTCTTT. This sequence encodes CASSGTGGYTEAFF.

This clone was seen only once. This CDR3 reads CASVDRGLLEQYF. As DNA, the CDR3 is TGTGCCAGCGTCGACAGGGGGCTGCTCGAGCAGTACTTC. The chain couples TRBV28 to TRBJ2-7, with 10 bases identical to TRBD1. J was trimmed by 6 bases and V by 8 bases; bases with no gene match: 7. The CDR3 loop spans 13 amino acids. Germline CDR1 is MDHEN and CDR2 is SYDVKM. The full variable domain, rest sourced from reference TRBV28 and TRBJ2-7, is DVKVTQSSRYLVKRTGEKVFLECVQDMDHENMFWYRQDPGLGLRLIYFSYDVKMKEKGDIPEGYSVSREKKERFSLILESASTNQTSMYLCASVDRGLLEQYFGPGTRLTVT.

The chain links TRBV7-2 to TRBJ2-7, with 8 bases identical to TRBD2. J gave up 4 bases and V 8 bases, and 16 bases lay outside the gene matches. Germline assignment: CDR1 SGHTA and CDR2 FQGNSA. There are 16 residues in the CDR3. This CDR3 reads CASSVGGGRVSYEQYF. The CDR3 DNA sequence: TGTGCCAGCTCAGTCGGGGGGGGGCGAGTAAGTTACGAGCAGTACTTC.

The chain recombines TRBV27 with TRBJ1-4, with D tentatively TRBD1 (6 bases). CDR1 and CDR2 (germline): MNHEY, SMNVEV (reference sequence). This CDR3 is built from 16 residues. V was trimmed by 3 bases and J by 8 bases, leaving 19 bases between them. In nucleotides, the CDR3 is TGTGCCAGCAGTTTTTCGTGGGGAGGGGGTAGCGAAAAACTGTTTTTT. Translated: CASSFSWGGGSEKLFF.

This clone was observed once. In DNA form, the CDR3 reads TGTGCCAGTAGTATAGACTACCGGGACAGGGTGGACGAGCAGTACTTC. Encoded protein: CASSIDYRDRVDEQYF. The chain combines TRBV19 with TRBJ2-7; 9 bases align to TRBD1. V gave up 0 bases and J gave up 5 bases; unmatched junction bases: 8. Looked up from germline, CDR1 is LNHDA and CDR2 is SQIVND (reference sequence). There are 16 residues in the CDR3.

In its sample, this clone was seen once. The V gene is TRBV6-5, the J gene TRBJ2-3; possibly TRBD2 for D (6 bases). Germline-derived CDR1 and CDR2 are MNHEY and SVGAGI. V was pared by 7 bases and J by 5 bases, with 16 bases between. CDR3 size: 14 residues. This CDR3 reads CASTPGLSRDTQYF. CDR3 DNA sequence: TGTGCCAGCACCCCGGGACTCTCAAGAGATACGCAGTATTTT.